The sequence of this T cell receptor beta chain was determined in a study of blood T cell repertoires in COVID-19. The assay was immunoSEQ multiplex PCR, and TCRdb's table has in-frame clones only and misses some. The sample includes over 100,000 clones, around 86% of them seen just once. The CDR3 contains 14 residues. CDR1 is MRHNA, CDR2 SNTAGT, per germline. Trimming removed 7 bases from V and 4 bases from J; junction bases left unmatched: 9. Sequencing input: peripheral blood. This clonotype was obtained from a man aged 65 to 79 with acute or convalescent COVID-19. V gene TRBV6-4 combines with J gene TRBJ1-2; 7 nucleotides agree with TRBD1. DNA for the CDR3: TGTGCCAGCAATCCCGGACAGGACTCCTATGGCTACACCTTC. It specifies CASNPGQDSYGYTF.